The 9 T cell receptor beta chains listed next were all sequenced from one sample in a study of cytomegalovirus exposure and HLA in healthy donors. The table came from immunoSEQ multiplex PCR; TCRdb's copy has only in-frame clones and leaves some out. Of about 130,000 clones in the sample, roughly 95% were seen once. Sequencing was carried out using PBMCs. Receptors were obtained from a man younger than 35 in good health and CMV-seronegative.

The chain joins TRBV20-1 to TRBJ1-2; 9 nucleotides agree with TRBD1. Germline-derived CDR1 and CDR2 are DFQATT and SNEGSKA (reference sequence). This CDR3 region has 11 residues. This CDR3 reads CGDRDDYGYTF. Here the CDR3 DNA reads TGCGGGGACAGGGATGACTATGGCTACACCTTC.

The chain is built from TRBV4-3 and TRBJ2-5; 7 nucleotides match TRBD2. Germline assignment: CDR1 LGHNA and CDR2 YSLEER. J lost 3 bases, V lost 0 bases, and 1 base had no gene match. The length of the CDR3 is 14 residues. The CDR3 spells CASSQDAGEETQYF. The CDR3 DNA follows: TGCGCCAGCAGCCAAGATGCGGGGGAAGAGACCCAGTACTTC.

The chain has TRBV27 and TRBJ1-2; 8 bases map to TRBD1. Germline loops: CDR1 MNHEY, CDR2 SMNVEV (reference sequence). The junction had 17 bases not matched to a gene; V was cut back by 6 bases and J by 8 bases. This CDR3 is 16 amino acids long. CDR3 region: CASSPSGGDRRGGYTF. The CDR3 coding sequence is TGTGCCAGCAGCCCCTCAGGGGGGGACAGGCGAGGCGGCTACACCTTC.

CDR3: CASSFIPKGGRGEKLFF. Written as DNA, the CDR3 is TGTGCCAGCAGTTTCATCCCCAAAGGGGGAAGAGGTGAAAAACTGTTTTTT. The V call is TRBV28, the J call TRBJ1-4; possibly TRBD1 for D (6 bases). Germline CDR1 and CDR2: MDHEN and SYDVKM. The V gene lost 3 bases and the J gene lost 7 bases, with 21 bases spanning the gap. The CDR3 loop spans 17 amino acids.

The V and J genes are TRBV5-6 and TRBJ2-2, with D perhaps TRBD1 (5 bases). The germline V gene encodes CDR1 SGHDT and CDR2 YYEEEE. The CDR3 has 16 amino acids. Trimming pared 1 base from V and 1 base from J, leaving 11 bases between. CDR3 in amino acids: CASSLIRTRNTGELFF. CDR3 nucleotides: TGTGCCAGCAGCTTGATCAGGACAAGGAACACCGGGGAGCTGTTTTTT.

The V gene is TRBV19, the J gene TRBJ1-5; 12 bases are a match to TRBD1. V shed 6 bases and J 4 bases; nucleotides not matched to a gene: 4. The CDR3 contains 15 residues. The germline V gene encodes CDR1 LNHDA and CDR2 SQIVND (reference sequence). CDR3 loop: CASSGTGGLNQPQHF. CDR3 DNA sequence: TGTGCCAGTAGCGGGACAGGGGGCTTAAATCAGCCCCAGCATTTT.

The chain uses TRBV30 and TRBJ2-7; TRBD1 matches 7 bases. CDR3 length: 13 amino acids. Germline lookup yields CDR1 GTSNPN and CDR2 SVGIG (reference sequence). J gave up 5 bases and V 5 bases, and 9 bases lay outside the gene matches. CDR3 region: CAWVSGGRNEQYF. As DNA, the CDR3 is TGTGCCTGGGTCTCAGGGGGAAGGAACGAGCAGTACTTC.

The CDR3 DNA reads TGCGCCAGCAGCTATAACTCCGCCTCCTACGAGCAGTACTTC. This sequence encodes CASSYNSASYEQYF. The rearrangement links TRBV4-1 to TRBJ2-7; D not certain. There are 14 residues in the CDR3. Germline V gives CDR1 MGHRA, CDR2 YSYEKL. V gave up 5 bases and J gave up 0 bases, with 11 bases separating them.

This rearrangement joins TRBV27 to TRBJ2-2; the D gene is possibly TRBD2 (5 bases). CDR3 size: 13 residues. V lost 7 bases and J lost 4, with 10 bases in between. CDR1 and CDR2 from the germline V gene are MNHEY and SMNVEV (reference sequence). CDR3 protein: CASTAAGTGELFF. CDR3 coding DNA: TGTGCCAGCACCGCGGCGGGCACCGGGGAGCTGTTTTTT.